These 17 T cell receptor beta chains came from one sample sequenced in a study of T-cell memory formation after mild COVID-19. TCRdb recomputed calls from the 5' RACE reads with MiXCR, one row per CDR3 protein. The sample yields just under 550,000 distinct CDR3 sequences, about 20% seen once. The source material was PBMCs or a T cell subset sorted from them (not recorded which). The receptors derive from an adult woman who had mild COVID-19 (a few samples of this study predate the infection). Cell type and time point are not known.

V is TRBV6-5 and J is TRBJ2-1, with TRBD2 as a possible D gene (6 bases). This CDR3 comprises 12 residues. The germline gives CDR1 MNHEY, CDR2 SVGAGI. The V and J ends lost 4 bases and 10 bases respectively, with 11 bases between them. The DNA of the CDR3 is TGTGCCAGCAGTTCAGGACTACACGAGCAGTTCTTC. Protein product: CASSSGLHEQFF.

J is TRBJ1-2 and V is TRBV7-6, with 8 nucleotides matching TRBD1. Germline CDR1 SGHVS, CDR2 FNYEAQ. Germline trimming cut 0 bases from V and 8 bases from J; bases unmatched to any gene: 2. The CDR3 runs 13 residues. CDR3 residues: CASSLADRDGYTF. DNA of the CDR3: TGTGCCAGCAGCTTAGCGGACAGGGACGGCTACACCTTC.

The rearrangement links TRBV7-8 to TRBJ1-2; TRBD1 matches at 7 bases. CDR1 SGHVS and CDR2 FQNEAQ come from the germline V gene. This CDR3 region has 17 residues. V trimming: 4 bases; J trimming: 2 bases; junction bases outside the gene matches: 13. In DNA form, the CDR3 reads TGTGCCAGCAGCTCCATCGACCGGGGGACAGCCAACTATGGCTACACCTTC. This codes for CASSSIDRGTANYGYTF.

This sequence joins TRBV28 and TRBJ2-7; weak D call: TRBD1 (5 bases). V lost 6 bases and J lost 1, with 10 bases in between. Germline CDR1 and CDR2: MDHEN and SYDVKM. This CDR3 spans 13 amino acids. The CDR3 coding sequence is TGTGCCAGCAGCATGACAGCGTCCTACGAGCAGTACGTC. Translating gives CASSMTASYEQYV.

This clonotype was observed at least ten times. The chain uses TRBV7-2 and TRBJ1-3; 9 bases agree with TRBD1. Germline V gene data show CDR1 as SGHTA and CDR2 as FQGNSA. The CDR3 is 14 amino acids. Trimming cost V 4 bases and J 4 bases; bases outside gene matches: 2. CDR3 sequence: CASSSGTGGNTIYF. CDR3 coding DNA: TGTGCCAGCAGCTCCGGGACAGGGGGAAACACCATATATTTT. Full variable domain (remainder filled in from reference TRBV7-2 and TRBJ1-3): GAGVSQSPSNKVTEKGKDVELRCDPISGHTALYWYRQSLGQGLEFLIYFQGNSAPDKSGLPSDRFSAERTGGSVSTLTIQRTQQEDSAVYLCASSSGTGGNTIYFGEGSWLTVV.

This clonotype was picked up a small number of times. The genes are TRBV9 and TRBJ2-3; TRBD2 is a possible D gene (7 bases). With 4 bases removed from V and 6 bases from J, the gap between germline ends came to 21 bases. Germline V lookup: CDR1 SGDLS, CDR2 YYNGEE. The CDR3 contains 16 residues. In nucleotides, the CDR3 is TGTGCCAGCAGCACCAGCCCGTGGGGGGGCAGGGATACGCAGTATTTT. Encoded protein: CASSTSPWGGRDTQYF.

This clonotype was counted only a few times. The rearrangement uses TRBV30 and TRBJ2-1; tentative D call: TRBD1 (5 bases). Germline CDR1 reads GTSNPN; CDR2 reads SVGIG (reference sequence). CDR3 length: 14 residues. Trimming shortened V by 0 bases and J by 3 bases, and 9 bases separated the two germline ends. DNA for the CDR3: TGTGCCTGGAGTGTAGGACAAGACTACAATGAGCAGTTCTTC. This codes for CAWSVGQDYNEQFF.

V usage is TRBV20-1 and J usage is TRBJ1-6; D is uncertain. CDR1 DFQATT and CDR2 SNEGSKA come from the germline V gene (reference sequence). Between the trimmed V and J ends, which lost 3 bases and 7 bases, there was a span of 10 bases. This CDR3 has 13 amino acids. This CDR3 reads CSASRARNSPLHF. The CDR3 DNA reads TGCAGTGCTAGTCGGGCACGGAATTCACCCCTCCACTTT.

This clonotype was detected a few times. The chain couples TRBV7-6 to TRBJ2-3; D is ambiguous. The V gene's germline CDR1 is SGHVS and CDR2 FNYEAQ. The V end lost 5 bases, the J end lost 6 bases, and 9 bases lay between the germline ends. This CDR3 contains 12 residues. The CDR3 loop is CASSITWDTQYF. In DNA, the CDR3 is TGTGCCAGCAGCATAACTTGGGATACGCAGTATTTT.

The CDR3, as DNA: TGTGCCAGCTCACCACTTTACCGGGACAGGATCTACACCGGGGAGCTGTTTTTT. Translating it yields CASSPLYRDRIYTGELFF. This chain uses TRBV18 with TRBJ2-2; 8 bases are shared with TRBD1. This CDR3 contains 18 residues. Germline lookup yields CDR1 KGHSH and CDR2 LQKENI. J was trimmed by 3 bases and V by 1 base; bases with no gene match: 10.

This clonotype was seen a few times. The V call is TRBV11-3, the J call TRBJ2-2; TRBD1 matches 8 bases. Germline CDR1 reads SGHNT; CDR2 reads YENEEA. The CDR3 has 15 amino acids. V shed 6 bases and J 0 bases; nucleotides not matched to a gene: 3. The CDR3 is CASRPDRANTGELFF. CDR3 DNA: TGTGCCAGCAGACCGGACAGGGCGAACACCGGGGAGCTGTTTTTT.

As concerns this clonotype: Mismatch with germline at one junction end may stem from a read error. The chain has TRBV7-7 and TRBJ2-1; the match to TRBD2 covers 11 bases. Germline assignment: CDR1 SSHAT and CDR2 FNYEAQ (reference sequence). The CDR3 is 14 residues long. Written as DNA, the CDR3 is TGTGCTAGCAGCTTAGTACTAGCGGGGGATGAGCAGTTCTTC. Encoded protein: CASSLVLAGDEQFF.

With regard to this clonotype: The junction and the germline gene differ at one end; a read error may be behind it. The chain recombines TRBV20-1 with TRBJ2-4, with a tentative D call TRBD1 (5 bases). CDR3 length equals 11 residues. Per germline, CDR1 DFQATT and CDR2 SNEGSKA (reference sequence). CDR3 DNA sequence: TGCAGTGCTAGAGCTCAGGACACCTTGCCCTTC. This codes for CSARAQDTLPF.

This clonotype was seen a handful of times. This chain connects TRBV29-1 to TRBJ1-5; D is ambiguous. With 4 bases removed from V and 6 bases from J, the gap between germline ends came to 13 bases. CDR3 size: 13 residues. Germline CDR1 is SQVTM and CDR2 is ANQGSEA. CDR3 amino acids: CSVAVGRGQPQHF. DNA for the CDR3: TGCAGCGTTGCGGTGGGGAGAGGTCAGCCCCAGCATTTT.

The J gene is TRBJ2-2, the V gene TRBV11-2; perhaps TRBD2 as D (6 bases). The germline V gene has CDR1 SGHAT and CDR2 FQNNGV. Trimming took 2 bases from V and 4 from J, leaving 17 bases between them. This CDR3 contains 17 residues. As DNA, the CDR3 is TGTGCCAGCAGCTTACGAGGGTCGGGGAGGCCCACCGGGGAGCTGTTTTTT. Protein product: CASSLRGSGRPTGELFF.

The V call is TRBV6-5, the J call TRBJ2-6; D is unclear. This CDR3 has 17 residues. V was cut by 4 bases and J by 0 bases, with 13 bases left in between. The germline gives CDR1 MNHEY, CDR2 SVGAGI. The CDR3 region is CASSFHSGPSGANVLTF. In nucleotides, the CDR3 is TGTGCCAGCAGTTTCCATTCGGGCCCCTCTGGGGCCAACGTCCTGACTTTC.

CDR3 sequence (DNA): TGTGCCAGCAGCTTAAGTCCCATTATGGGAGAGACCCAGTACTTC. The encoded protein is CASSLSPIMGETQYF. The genes are TRBV11-2 and TRBJ2-5; D is unresolved. The CDR3 loop spans 15 amino acids. The V and J ends lost 2 bases and 4 bases respectively, with 14 bases between them. Germline V gives CDR1 SGHAT, CDR2 FQNNGV.